Listed below are T cell receptor beta chains from one sample, sequenced in a study of T cells in Graves' hyperthyroidism and ophthalmopathy. Each CDR3 protein gets one entry after TCRdb re-called the multiplex PCR reads with MiXCR. The data show approximately 640,000 distinct CDR3 sequences, with around 15% seen just once and 3.5% to 4% held by the top ten. Sequenced input: blood. All receptors derive from a woman in her twenties or thirties with Graves' hyperthyroidism. The conserved cysteine and the conserved F or W are not part of the CDR3 here.

J: TRBJ2-7; V: TRBV28; CDR3: ASSPRSAGETYEQY
J: TRBJ2-7; V: TRBV18; CDR3: ASSPGPSLTEQY
J: TRBJ1-2; V: TRBV7-2; CDR3: ASSLQGEGGYT
J: TRBJ2-1; V: TRBV15; CDR3: ATSTTGLLYNEQF
J: TRBJ2-5; V: TRBV7-8; CDR3: ASSLARQSGVETQY
J: TRBJ2-3; V: TRBV12-3/TRBV12-4; CDR3: ASGGPGTDTQY
J: TRBJ2-1; V: TRBV9; CDR3: ASSVVGTSGNNEQF
J: TRBJ1-1; V: TRBV19; CDR3: ASAPGLTGGTEAF
J: TRBJ1-1; V: TRBV6-2/TRBV6-3; CDR3: ASKLKGARRIEAF
J: TRBJ2-7; V: TRBV6-1; CDR3: ASSSSDWGFEQY
J: TRBJ2-7; V: TRBV7-2; CDR3: ASSLMDRSYEQY
J: TRBJ2-5; V: TRBV5-4; CDR3: ASSKRQGARETQY
J: TRBJ2-7; V: TRBV7-8; CDR3: ASSSLKTSSYEQY
J: TRBJ2-7; V: TRBV4-1; CDR3: ASSQQDRPSYEQY
J: TRBJ2-7; V: TRBV28; CDR3: ASSLYRERDYEQY
J: TRBJ2-1; V: TRBV19; CDR3: ASSTQTYNEQF
J: TRBJ2-4; V: TRBV19; CDR3: ASSTLGTFKAKNIQY
J: TRBJ2-7; V: TRBV5-1; CDR3: ASSHGLSYEQY
J: TRBJ2-3; V: TRBV12-3/TRBV12-4; CDR3: ASSIGLASDTQY
J: TRBJ1-3; V: TRBV27; CDR3: ASISLSGNTIY
J: TRBJ1-4; V: TRBV5-6; CDR3: ASSLVGLEKLF
J: TRBJ1-1; V: TRBV4-1; CDR3: ASSHPGQGAEAF
J: TRBJ1-1; V: TRBV5-5; CDR3: ASSLGWEGGRNTEAF
J: TRBJ2-1; V: TRBV5-1; CDR3: ASSLVTGNYNEQF
J: TRBJ2-4; V: TRBV24-1; CDR3: ATSDFDREECRAKNIQY
J: TRBJ2-3; V: TRBV6-1; CDR3: ASSEDSGGPDTQY
J: TRBJ1-1; V: TRBV30; CDR3: AWDRGQSTEAF
J: TRBJ1-3; V: TRBV28; CDR3: ASSSPRTGSGNTIY
J: TRBJ2-1; V: TRBV28; CDR3: ASSRTGAWNEQF
J: TRBJ2-5; V: TRBV20-1; CDR3: SARVGTSGKEETQY
J: TRBJ2-5; V: TRBV27; CDR3: ASSLSWAWFQGVQETQY
J: TRBJ1-5; V: TRBV2; CDR3: ASSEPTGALNQPQH
J: TRBJ2-7; V: TRBV30; CDR3: AWSFLRTSGETYEQY
J: TRBJ2-1; V: TRBV7-2; CDR3: ASSLVVAGGVNEQF
J: TRBJ2-7; V: TRBV7-9; CDR3: ASSLVGQGDHEQY
J: TRBJ2-5; V: TRBV28; CDR3: ASSPSRRETQY
J: TRBJ2-4; V: TRBV6-1; CDR3: ASSPNRGEGIAKNIQY
J: TRBJ2-7; V: TRBV6-2/TRBV6-3; CDR3: ASSSLLTGLKEQY
J: TRBJ2-5; V: TRBV20-1; CDR3: SAGTFDFGTQY